These T cell receptor beta chains were read from a single sample in a study of tumor-infiltrating lymphocytes in oesophageal squamous cell carcinoma. TCRdb re-called the PCR reads with MiXCR, one entry per CDR3 protein. The repertoire holds over 15,000 distinct CDR3 sequences, 30% to 50% seen once, with 6.8% in the top ten. The sequenced sample was blood. These receptors were taken from a male donor with esophageal squamous cell carcinoma. The CDR3 runs from the conserved cysteine through the conserved F or W. D genes are given only for firm matches. The size of a clone is reported for some rows only, either as once, few or many, or as a class for expanded clones.

v_call: TRBV7-3
d_call: -
clone_size: few
j_call: TRBJ2-1
cdr3_length: 15
cdr3_aa: CASSLQGGGYNEQFF
cdr3_nt: TGTGCCAGCAGCCTACAGGGGGGGGGATACAATGAGCAGTTCTTC

v_call: TRBV5-4
d_call: TRBD1
clone_size: many
j_call: TRBJ2-1
cdr3_length: 15
cdr3_aa: CASSLAGTGGNEQFF
cdr3_nt: TGTGCCAGCAGCTTGGCCGGGACAGGAGGGAATGAGCAGTTCTTC

v_call: TRBV18
d_call: TRBD2
clone_size: -
j_call: TRBJ2-4
cdr3_length: 16
cdr3_aa: CASSPTSGGAIDIQYF
cdr3_nt: TGTGCCAGCTCACCAACTAGCGGGGGGGCGATAGACATTCAGTACTTC

v_call: TRBV28
d_call: TRBD2
clone_size: -
j_call: TRBJ2-3
cdr3_length: 15
cdr3_aa: CASNPAGGSTDTQYF
cdr3_nt: TGTGCCAGCAATCCAGCGGGGGGTAGCACAGATACGCAGTATTTT

v_call: TRBV2
d_call: TRBD1
clone_size: -
j_call: TRBJ2-7
cdr3_length: 15
cdr3_aa: CASSSEGQGVSEQYF
cdr3_nt: TGTGCCAGCAGCAGCGAAGGACAGGGGGTTTCGGAGCAGTACTTC

v_call: TRBV12-3/TRBV12-4
d_call: TRBD1
clone_size: -
j_call: TRBJ2-1
cdr3_length: 15
cdr3_aa: CASARGDSSYNEQFF
cdr3_nt: TGTGCCAGCGCTCGAGGGGACAGCTCCTACAATGAGCAGTTCTTC

v_call: TRBV27
d_call: TRBD2
clone_size: few
j_call: TRBJ2-1
cdr3_length: 15
cdr3_aa: CASSKLAGGHNEQFF
cdr3_nt: TGTGCCAGCAGTAAGCTAGCGGGAGGGCACAATGAGCAGTTCTTC

v_call: TRBV7-6
d_call: -
clone_size: -
j_call: TRBJ2-6
cdr3_length: 18
cdr3_aa: CASSSVPIWGSGANVLTF
cdr3_nt: TGTGCCAGCAGCTCAGTTCCAATCTGGGGCTCTGGGGCCAACGTCCTGACTTTC

v_call: TRBV27
d_call: -
clone_size: many
j_call: TRBJ2-5
cdr3_length: 13
cdr3_aa: CASSPFNEETQYF
cdr3_nt: TGTGCCAGCAGTCCTTTCAACGAAGAGACCCAGTACTTC

v_call: TRBV7-3
d_call: TRBD1
clone_size: -
j_call: TRBJ2-7
cdr3_length: 15
cdr3_aa: CASSPRDSVSYEQYF
cdr3_nt: TGTGCCAGCAGCCCCCGGGACAGCGTCTCCTACGAGCAGTACTTC

v_call: TRBV9
d_call: TRBD1
clone_size: many
j_call: TRBJ1-4
cdr3_length: 14
cdr3_aa: CASSVWDRDEKLFF
cdr3_nt: TGTGCCAGCAGCGTATGGGACAGGGATGAAAAACTGTTTTTT

v_call: TRBV27
d_call: TRBD1
clone_size: many
j_call: TRBJ1-1
cdr3_length: 14
cdr3_aa: CASSLGQGNTEAFF
cdr3_nt: TGTGCCAGCAGTTTGGGACAGGGGAACACTGAAGCTTTCTTT

v_call: TRBV7-9
d_call: -
clone_size: few
j_call: TRBJ2-7
cdr3_length: 15
cdr3_aa: CASSLGYGRNYEQYF
cdr3_nt: TGTGCCAGCAGCTTAGGTTATGGGAGAAACTACGAGCAGTACTTC

v_call: TRBV7-2
d_call: -
clone_size: -
j_call: TRBJ2-3
cdr3_length: 13
cdr3_aa: CASSPYRDDTQYF
cdr3_nt: TGTGCCAGCAGCCCGTACAGGGACGATACGCAGTATTTT

v_call: TRBV5-6
d_call: -
clone_size: -
j_call: TRBJ2-5
cdr3_length: 13
cdr3_aa: CASSLGHSETQYF
cdr3_nt: TGTGCCAGCAGCTTGGGACATTCAGAGACCCAGTACTTC

v_call: TRBV27
d_call: TRBD2
clone_size: -
j_call: TRBJ2-7
cdr3_length: 16
cdr3_aa: CASSLYGLAGVGEQYF
cdr3_nt: TGTGCCAGCAGTCTATACGGACTAGCGGGAGTCGGAGAGCAGTACTTC

v_call: TRBV20-1
d_call: -
clone_size: -
j_call: TRBJ1-6
cdr3_length: 15
cdr3_aa: CSARIAEGPSYEQYF
cdr3_nt: TGCAGTGCTAGAATTGCGGAGGGCCCCTCCTACGAGCAGTACTTT

v_call: TRBV5-1
d_call: -
clone_size: -
j_call: TRBJ1-4
cdr3_length: 14
cdr3_aa: CASSPGQTNEKLFF
cdr3_nt: TGCGCCAGCAGTCCCGGACAGACTAATGAAAAACTGTTTTTT

v_call: TRBV7-3
d_call: -
clone_size: -
j_call: TRBJ2-1
cdr3_length: 13
cdr3_aa: CASSLDPSLGQFF
cdr3_nt: TGTGCCAGCAGCTTAGACCCTAGCTTGGGGCAGTTCTTC

v_call: TRBV7-6
d_call: -
clone_size: few
j_call: TRBJ1-2
cdr3_length: 16
cdr3_aa: CASSLGPRWADYGYTF
cdr3_nt: TGTGCCAGCAGCTTGGGCCCCCGTTGGGCAGACTATGGCTACACCTTC

v_call: TRBV3-1
d_call: TRBD1
clone_size: -
j_call: TRBJ1-6
cdr3_length: 15
cdr3_aa: CASSPRQGGNSPLHF
cdr3_nt: TGTGCCAGCAGCCCCCGACAGGGCGGCAATTCACCCCTCCACTTT

v_call: TRBV6-6
d_call: -
clone_size: medium-sized
j_call: TRBJ2-7
cdr3_length: 12
cdr3_aa: CASSYAGVEQYF
cdr3_nt: TGTGCCAGCAGTTACGCAGGGGTCGAGCAGTACTTC

v_call: TRBV7-8
d_call: TRBD1
clone_size: medium-sized
j_call: TRBJ1-1
cdr3_length: 14
cdr3_aa: CASSLRQGNTEAFF
cdr3_nt: TGTGCCAGCAGCTTGAGACAGGGGAACACTGAAGCTTTCTTT

v_call: TRBV7-3
d_call: TRBD1
clone_size: -
j_call: TRBJ2-3
cdr3_length: 13
cdr3_aa: CASSSTGGNTQYF
cdr3_nt: TGTGCCAGCAGCTCGACAGGGGGCAACACGCAGTATTTT

v_call: TRBV7-9
d_call: -
clone_size: -
j_call: TRBJ2-7
cdr3_length: 13
cdr3_aa: CASSLVGKGEQYF
cdr3_nt: TGTGCCAGCAGCTTAGTAGGGAAAGGGGAGCAGTACTTC

v_call: TRBV2
d_call: TRBD1
clone_size: many
j_call: TRBJ2-1
cdr3_length: 15
cdr3_aa: CASSETGGAYNEQFF
cdr3_nt: TGTGCCAGCAGTGAAACAGGGGGCGCCTACAATGAGCAGTTCTTC

v_call: TRBV7-9
d_call: -
clone_size: medium-sized
j_call: TRBJ2-7
cdr3_length: 16
cdr3_aa: CASSVSQGLLPYEQYF
cdr3_nt: TGTGCCAGCAGCGTGTCCCAGGGGCTTCTTCCCTACGAGCAGTACTTC

v_call: TRBV11-3
d_call: TRBD2
clone_size: many
j_call: TRBJ2-3
cdr3_length: 16
cdr3_aa: CASSGRTSGSTDTQYF
cdr3_nt: TGTGCCAGCAGCGGGAGGACTAGCGGTAGCACAGATACGCAGTATTTT

v_call: TRBV7-8
d_call: -
clone_size: -
j_call: TRBJ2-2
cdr3_length: 15
cdr3_aa: CASTLGHPTNGELFF
cdr3_nt: TGTGCCAGCACTCTGGGACACCCGACGAACGGGGAGCTGTTTTTT

v_call: TRBV19
d_call: -
clone_size: -
j_call: TRBJ2-7
cdr3_length: 13
cdr3_aa: CASKGTGTYEQYF
cdr3_nt: TGTGCCAGTAAAGGAACAGGAACCTACGAGCAGTACTTC

v_call: TRBV12-3/TRBV12-4
d_call: -
clone_size: few
j_call: TRBJ2-1
cdr3_length: 16
cdr3_aa: CASSLWWESSCNEQFF
cdr3_nt: TGTGCCAGCAGTTTATGGTGGGAGAGCTCCTGCAATGAGCAGTTCTTC

v_call: TRBV6-4
d_call: TRBD2
clone_size: medium-sized
j_call: TRBJ2-3
cdr3_length: 14
cdr3_aa: CASSAAGDTDTQYF
cdr3_nt: TGTGCCAGCAGTGCAGCGGGAGACACAGATACGCAGTATTTT

v_call: TRBV10-1
d_call: -
clone_size: many
j_call: TRBJ1-1
cdr3_length: 14
cdr3_aa: CASSEGPWNTEAFF
cdr3_nt: TGCGCCAGCAGTGAGGGACCGTGGAACACTGAAGCTTTCTTT

v_call: TRBV7-9
d_call: -
clone_size: medium-sized
j_call: TRBJ1-2
cdr3_length: 13
cdr3_aa: CASSDRSAYGYTF
cdr3_nt: TGTGCCAGCAGTGACAGGAGTGCCTATGGCTACACCTTC

v_call: TRBV6-6
d_call: -
clone_size: -
j_call: TRBJ1-2
cdr3_length: 16
cdr3_aa: CASSYLTRGYNSGYTF
cdr3_nt: TGTGCCAGCAGTTACCTTACCAGGGGATATAACTCTGGCTACACCTTC

v_call: TRBV6-6
d_call: TRBD2
clone_size: many
j_call: TRBJ2-7
cdr3_length: 16
cdr3_aa: CASSYSKAGLGNEQYF
cdr3_nt: TGTGCCAGCAGTTACTCGAAGGCGGGACTAGGGAACGAGCAGTACTTC

v_call: TRBV6-1
d_call: -
clone_size: many
j_call: TRBJ1-5
cdr3_length: 14
cdr3_aa: CASSGRQFRQPQHF
cdr3_nt: TGTGCCAGCAGTGGTCGACAGTTCCGTCAGCCCCAGCATTTT

v_call: TRBV27
d_call: TRBD1
clone_size: large
j_call: TRBJ1-1
cdr3_length: 15
cdr3_aa: CASSLRWQGATEAFF
cdr3_nt: TGTGCCAGCAGTTTAAGGTGGCAGGGGGCCACTGAAGCTTTCTTT

v_call: TRBV6-6
d_call: TRBD1
clone_size: medium-sized
j_call: TRBJ2-2
cdr3_length: 15
cdr3_aa: CASSYGTGDTGELFF
cdr3_nt: TGTGCCAGCAGTTACGGAACAGGGGACACCGGGGAGCTGTTTTTT

v_call: TRBV12-3/TRBV12-4
d_call: -
clone_size: -
j_call: TRBJ2-4
cdr3_length: 11
cdr3_aa: CASSQQRGQYF
cdr3_nt: TGTGCCAGCAGCCAGCAAAGGGGCCAGTACTTC

v_call: TRBV7-1
d_call: TRBD2
clone_size: -
j_call: TRBJ2-1
cdr3_length: 19
cdr3_aa: CASGQRTSGDYSSYNEQFF
cdr3_nt: TGTGCCAGCGGCCAGAGGACTAGCGGGGACTACTCCTCCTACAATGAGCAGTTCTTC

v_call: TRBV11-2
d_call: -
clone_size: -
j_call: TRBJ2-5
cdr3_length: 15
cdr3_aa: CASTLGWTARETQYF
cdr3_nt: TGTGCCAGCACCTTAGGGTGGACAGCTCGAGAGACCCAGTACTTC

v_call: TRBV7-6
d_call: TRBD2
clone_size: -
j_call: TRBJ2-5
cdr3_length: 20
cdr3_aa: CASSLGGGEGRFEGQETQYF
cdr3_nt: TGTGCCAGCAGCCTAGGCGGAGGGGAGGGGAGATTCGAAGGACAAGAGACCCAGTACTTC

v_call: TRBV7-2
d_call: TRBD2
clone_size: -
j_call: TRBJ2-7
cdr3_length: 14
cdr3_aa: CASSLAGGPNEQYF
cdr3_nt: TGTGCCAGCAGCTTAGCGGGAGGGCCGAACGAGCAGTACTTC

v_call: TRBV6-1
d_call: -
clone_size: many
j_call: TRBJ1-1
cdr3_length: 14
cdr3_aa: CASSLGQLAQKAFF
cdr3_nt: TGTGCCAGCAGCCTCGGACAGCTCGCACAAAAAGCTTTCTTT